Presented here are 24 T cell receptor beta chains from one specimen sequenced in a study of T cells in Graves' hyperthyroidism and ophthalmopathy. Amplified TCR beta CDR3 regions derived from RNA transcripts. TCR CDR3 underwent first-round RT-PCR with the HTBI primer set. TCRdb re-called the multiplex PCR reads through MiXCR, storing one row per CDR3 protein. The sample holds a few hundred thousand distinct CDR3 sequences, 35% to 55% seen once. Sequencing input: peripheral blood or thyroid tissue (not recorded which). These TCRs come from a woman under 30 with Graves' hyperthyroidism.

The CDR3: CASSLGWDYTDTQYF. CDR3 in DNA: TGTGCCAGCAGCTTAGGGTGGGACTACACAGATACGCAGTATTTT. J is TRBJ2-3 and V is TRBV7-6; TRBD2 agrees at 7 bases. The junction had 3 bases not matched to a gene; V was cut back by 1 base and J by 2 bases. This CDR3 spans 15 amino acids. The V gene's germline CDR1 is SGHVS and CDR2 FNYEAQ.

The chain uses TRBV12-3 or TRBV12-4 and TRBJ2-7; 8 positions agree with TRBD2. CDR3 length: 18 amino acids. V shed 5 bases and J 0 bases; nucleotides not matched to a gene: 15. The DNA for the CDR3 is TGTGCCAGCAGTCCCCTGGACCGGGAGGGCGGCAGCTCCTACGAGCAGTACTTC. Translating it yields CASSPLDREGGSSYEQYF.

This clonotype was recorded many times. This chain links TRBV25-1 with TRBJ2-3; the D is unclear. The CDR3 runs to 16 residues. The V gene lost 3 bases and the J gene lost 4 bases, with 17 bases spanning the gap. Germline assignment: CDR1 MGHDK and CDR2 SYGVNS. As DNA, the CDR3 is TGTGCCAGCAGTGATCGGGTGGACGAACGCCCAGATACGCAGTATTTT. Encoded protein: CASSDRVDERPDTQYF. The full variable domain, rest sourced from reference TRBV25-1 and TRBJ2-3, is EADIYQTPRYLVIGTGKKITLECSQTMGHDKMYWYQQDPGMELHLIHYSYGVNSTEKGDLSSESTVSRIRTEHFPLTLESARPSHTSQYLCASSDRVDERPDTQYFGPGTRLTVL.

The V gene is TRBV30, the J gene TRBJ1-5; TRBD1 aligns across 7 bases. V shed 2 bases and J 14 bases; nucleotides not matched to a gene: 9. CDR3 size: 12 residues. CDR1 GTSNPN and CDR2 SVGIG come from the germline V gene (reference sequence). Written as DNA, the CDR3 is TGTGCCTGGAGTCAGGGGACAGATCGCGAGCATTTT. Amino acid sequence: CAWSQGTDREHF. Based on the CDR3 plus reference TRBV30 and TRBJ1-5, the full variable domain is SQTIHQWPATLVQPVGSPLSLECTVEGTSNPNLYWYRQAAGRGLQLLFYSVGIGQISSEVPQNLSASRPQDRQFILSSKKLLLSDSGFYLCAWSQGTDREHFGDGTRLSIL.

The chain joins TRBV4-3 to TRBJ2-5, with unresolved D. This CDR3 contains 15 residues. Deletions cut 0 bases from V and 1 base from J, with 9 bases between. The germline V gene has CDR1 LGHNA and CDR2 YSLEER. The CDR3 here is CASSQDWHSQETQYF. CDR3 nucleotide sequence: TGCGCCAGCAGCCAAGATTGGCACAGCCAAGAGACCCAGTACTTC.

This clonotype occurred many times. The rearrangement joins TRBV11-2 to TRBJ2-2; tentative D call: TRBD2 (5 bases). CDR1 and CDR2 (germline): SGHAT, FQNNGV. This CDR3 has 16 residues. V lost 1 base to trimming and J lost 5 bases, with 14 bases between them. In DNA, the CDR3 is TGTGCCAGCAGCTTAGTGTTGTCGGGAAGGACCGGGGAGCTGTTTTTT. Translated, it gives CASSLVLSGRTGELFF.

The V and J genes are TRBV7-9 and TRBJ1-5; D gene uncertain. CDR1 is SEHNR, CDR2 FQNEAQ, per germline (reference sequence). CDR3 length equals 14 residues. Trimming removed 6 bases at V and 0 bases at J, with 9 bases between. DNA of the CDR3: TGTGCCAGCAGACCTACGGATAGCAATCAGCCCCAGCATTTT. Encoded protein: CASRPTDSNQPQHF.

This chain links TRBV6-2 or TRBV6-3 with TRBJ1-5, with D possibly being TRBD1 (5 bases). The length of the CDR3 is 13 residues. Germline CDR1 and CDR2: MNHEY and SVGEGT. With 2 bases removed from V and 11 bases from J, the gap between germline ends came to 13 bases. In DNA, the CDR3 is TGTGCCAGCAGTTACAGGGACCAAGAGACCCAGCATTTT. Translation gives CASSYRDQETQHF.

A remark on this clonotype: This CDR3 is missing its conserved last phenylalanine or tryptophan, likely due to a read error. The DNA is omitted, as the CDR3 cannot be located on it reliably, and the CDR3 follows TCRdb's listing. CDR3 residues: CSARVAQGA. This sequence joins TRBV20-1 and TRBJ2-2; no DNA check was done on the table's D call, TRBD1. Per the germline V gene, CDR1 is DFQATT and CDR2 is SNEGSKA (reference sequence). The CDR3 is 9 amino acids in total, end residues counted.

The J gene is TRBJ1-2, the V gene TRBV20-1, with a weak D call TRBD1 (6 bases). V dropped 7 bases and J dropped 5 bases, with 20 bases sitting between them. This CDR3 spans 14 amino acids. The germline CDR1 and CDR2 sequences are DFQATT and SNEGSKA (reference sequence). The CDR3 protein is CSVPNTQGSYGYTF. DNA of the CDR3: TGCAGTGTTCCAAACACACAGGGATCTTATGGCTACACCTTC.

The V and J genes are TRBV29-1 and TRBJ1-4; tentatively, D is TRBD1 (5 bases). Trimming removed 7 bases from V and 0 bases from J, with 12 bases in between. CDR3 size: 14 residues. The germline CDR1 and CDR2 sequences are SQVTM and ANQGSEA. The CDR3: CSGGGGPTNEKLFF. For the CDR3, the DNA is TGCAGCGGGGGGGGGGGACCAACTAATGAAAAACTGTTTTTT.

This clonotype was counted ten times or more. The V and J genes are TRBV19 and TRBJ1-5, with D hard to call. CDR1 and CDR2 (germline): LNHDA, SQIVND (reference sequence). V gave up 0 bases and J gave up 3 bases, with 21 bases separating them. The CDR3 consists of 19 residues. The chain's CDR3 is CASSIDPFDRAMINQPQHF. CDR3 coding DNA: TGTGCCAGTAGTATAGATCCCTTCGATAGAGCTATGATCAATCAGCCCCAGCATTTT.

This clonotype was recorded many times. The chain links TRBV20-1 to TRBJ1-1; D unclear. V was pared by 6 bases and J by 1 base, with 9 bases between. CDR3 length: 12 amino acids. In germline, CDR1 is DFQATT, CDR2 SNEGSKA (reference sequence). The CDR3 DNA is TGCAGTGCACGGGCCCCGAACACTGAAGCTTTCTTT. Protein sequence: CSARAPNTEAFF.

This clonotype appeared a single time. The V call is TRBV29-1, the J call TRBJ2-7; D gene uncertain. The V and J ends lost 8 bases and 2 bases respectively, with 4 bases between them. Germline V gene lookup returns CDR1 SQVTM and CDR2 ANQGSEA. This CDR3 region has 9 residues. The CDR3 DNA is TGCAGCCAAACCTACGAGCAGTACTTC. Amino acids: CSQTYEQYF.

The chain links TRBV20-1 to TRBJ2-7; maybe TRBD2 (7 bases). This CDR3 is built from 13 residues. Between the trimmed V and J ends, which lost 7 bases and 8 bases, there was a span of 21 bases. Germline CDR1 DFQATT, CDR2 SNEGSKA (reference sequence). The CDR3 DNA is TGCAGTGAACGGGGGGCCAGGACGGTCAAGCAGTACTTC. Translation gives CSERGARTVKQYF.

This clonotype was found a few times. The chain recombines TRBV7-2 with TRBJ1-2; the D gene is possibly TRBD1 (6 bases). CDR1 is SGHTA and CDR2 is FQGNSA in the germline V gene. The CDR3 length is 13 residues. Trimming shortened V by 5 bases and J by 12 bases, and 19 bases separated the two germline ends. CDR3 nucleotide sequence: TGTGCCAGCAGCACACAGGGCTTACCTGGAAACACCTTC. As protein: CASSTQGLPGNTF.

Ten or more counts support this clonotype. This rearrangement joins TRBV29-1 to TRBJ1-1; the D is unclear. Germline values: CDR1 SQVTM, CDR2 ANQGSEA. This CDR3 has 15 residues. The germline V and J ends were trimmed by 3 bases and 1 base, with 15 bases remaining between them. CDR3 DNA: TGCAGCGTTGAGTGGGCTACGGGCGGGAACACTGAAGCTTTCTTT. It specifies CSVEWATGGNTEAFF. The complete variable domain, with remaining parts taken from reference TRBV29-1 and TRBJ1-1, reads SAVISQKPSRDICQRGTSLTIQCQVDSQVTMMFWYRQQPGQSLTLIATANQGSEATYESGFVIDKFPISRPNLTFSTLTVSNMSPEDSSIYLCSVEWATGGNTEAFFGQGTRLTVV.

The rearrangement uses TRBV11-2 and TRBJ1-2, with D perhaps matching TRBD1 (5 bases). Germline-derived CDR1 and CDR2 are SGHAT and FQNNGV. Trimming stripped 5 bases from V and 5 bases from J, with 18 bases between. The CDR3 runs to 15 residues. Written as DNA, the CDR3 is TGTGCCAGCAGCCAAGATGTGGGGGAGACATATGGCTACACCTTC. This codes for CASSQDVGETYGYTF.

The chain has TRBV20-1 and TRBJ1-2; 10 bases map to TRBD1. V lost 5 bases to trimming and J lost 0 bases; unmatched junction nucleotides: 9. CDR1 is DFQATT, CDR2 SNEGSKA, per germline (reference sequence). The CDR3 runs 16 residues. The CDR3 nucleotides are TGCAGTGCTCCCCGGACAGGGGGGCAAGCTAACTATGGCTACACCTTC. As protein: CSAPRTGGQANYGYTF.

J is TRBJ1-1 and V is TRBV29-1; 7 nucleotides match TRBD1. From germline, CDR1 is SQVTM and CDR2 ANQGSEA. With 8 bases clipped from V and 1 base from J, the junction kept 4 bases outside the gene matches. The CDR3 has 12 residues. CDR3 amino acids: CSRQGRNTEAFF. The CDR3, as DNA: TGCAGCAGACAGGGCCGGAACACTGAAGCTTTCTTT.

This chain uses TRBV5-5 with TRBJ2-7; TRBD2 agrees at 10 bases. The germline gives CDR1 SGHKS, CDR2 YYEKEE (reference sequence). The ends lost 2 bases at V and 7 bases at J; junction bases unmatched: 9. CDR3 length: 15 amino acids. The CDR3 protein is CASSLRAGGTEEQYF. CDR3 coding DNA: TGTGCCAGCAGCTTAAGAGCGGGAGGGACTGAGGAGCAGTACTTC.

This clonotype was detected only a few times. The chain carries TRBV27 and TRBJ2-7; 8 nucleotides line up with TRBD1. Germline V gene data show CDR1 as MNHEY and CDR2 as SMNVEV (reference sequence). V shed 5 bases, J shed 3 bases, and the junction held 6 bases outside the gene matches. This CDR3 has 14 residues. The CDR3 bases are TGTGCCAGCAGTATAGACAGGGGAAACTACGAGCAGTACTTC. This sequence encodes CASSIDRGNYEQYF.

Note on this clonotype: Possible read error: a much larger clone is one base away. The V gene is TRBV12-3 or TRBV12-4, the J gene TRBJ2-6; D call uncertain. The CDR3 has 18 residues. The CDR3 sequence: CASSYEWGSQSGTNVLTF. The DNA of the CDR3 is TGTGCCAGCAGTTACGAATGGGGTAGCCAATCTGGGACCAACGTCCTGACTTTC.

The chain links TRBV7-9 to TRBJ1-4, with D tentatively TRBD1 (6 bases). CDR1 SEHNR and CDR2 FQNEAQ come from the germline V gene (reference sequence). This CDR3 spans 17 amino acids. V dropped 5 bases and J dropped 0 bases, with 16 bases sitting between them. The CDR3 region has the DNA TGTGCCAGCAGCCAAGCAGGGGACGTTGCAACTAATGAAAAACTGTTTTTT. It yields the protein CASSQAGDVATNEKLFF.